The T cell receptor beta chain described here comes from a study of radiation and T cells in renal cell carcinoma. Treatment reported: treatment-naive control, cytoreductive nephrectomy. This clone showed up just a few times. Produced via immunoSEQ multiplex PCR; TCRdb's table is partial and in-frame only. The sample gives around 26,000 clones, roughly 60% of which show up once; roughly 22% is in the top ten. This CDR3 region has 15 residues. CDR1 is SGHTA and CDR2 is FQGNSA in the germline V gene. Trimming took 2 bases from V and 2 from J, leaving 12 bases between them. The TCR sequence derives from a man aged 40-50 years with renal cell carcinoma. Sequences were derived from tumor tissue, sampled from a patient whose treatment was nephrectomy without radiotherapy. The chain combines TRBV7-2 with TRBJ1-1, with D possibly TRBD1 on 6 matching bases. The CDR3 is CASSLTGTRNTEAFF. The CDR3 nucleotides are TGTGCCAGCAGCTTAACAGGGACGAGAAACACTGAAGCTTTCTTT.